The next 18 T cell receptor beta chains were all read from a single sample in a study of T cells in Graves' hyperthyroidism and ophthalmopathy. Amplification of TCR beta CDR3 regions used RNA as the template. In the first-round RT-PCR of the TCR CDR3, the HTBI primer set was used. TCRdb passed the multiplex PCR reads through MiXCR, listing each CDR3 protein once. The repertoire includes 540,000 or so distinct CDR3 sequences, more than 15% of them detected once, and around 7.5% sits in the top ten. Sequenced sample: blood. The receptors come from a young woman with Graves' hyperthyroidism.

This clonotype occurred many times. V gene TRBV12-3 or TRBV12-4 combines with J gene TRBJ1-4, with D possibly TRBD1 on 5 matching bases. V lost 0 bases and J lost 7, with 12 bases in between. The CDR3 sequence is 15 residues long. Written as DNA, the CDR3 is TGTGCCAGCAGTTTAGCCAGGGCTACGGGTGAAAAACTGTTTTTT. Protein: CASSLARATGEKLFF.

This clonotype was observed a few times. The chain combines TRBV5-1 with TRBJ2-7, with D possibly being TRBD1 (5 bases). The CDR3 extends over 14 amino acids. Trimming removed 4 bases from V and 0 bases from J, with 11 bases in between. Germline V lookup: CDR1 SGHRS, CDR2 YFSETQ. The CDR3 bases are TGCGCCAGCAGCACCGGACATGACTCCTACGAGCAGTACTTC. Translating it yields CASSTGHDSYEQYF. The full variable domain, rest sourced from reference TRBV5-1 and TRBJ2-7, is KAGVTQTPRYLIKTRGQQVTLSCSPISGHRSVSWYQQTPGQGLQFLFEYFSETQRNKGNFPGRFSGRQFSNSRSEMNVSTLELGDSALYLCASSTGHDSYEQYFGPGTRLTVT.

The V call is TRBV3-1, the J call TRBJ2-7, with TRBD1 identical over 9 bases. There are 15 residues in the CDR3. With 3 bases clipped from V and 4 bases from J, the junction kept 7 bases outside the gene matches. Per the germline V gene, CDR1 is LGHDT and CDR2 is YNNKEL (reference sequence). This CDR3 is CASSQYRQGGYEQYF. The CDR3 DNA reads as TGTGCCAGCAGCCAGTACAGACAGGGGGGGTACGAGCAGTACTTC.

This clonotype was seen ten or more times. The V call is TRBV20-1, the J call TRBJ2-5; D possibly matches TRBD1 or TRBD2 (5 bases each). V was pared by 5 bases and J by 4 bases, with 17 bases between. Germline CDR1 is DFQATT and CDR2 is SNEGSKA (reference sequence). The CDR3 totals 14 residues. CDR3 residues: CSAPREGRGETQYF. The CDR3 nucleotides read TGCAGTGCTCCACGTGAGGGGAGAGGAGAGACCCAGTACTTC.

This clonotype was detected ten times or more. V gene TRBV28 combines with J gene TRBJ1-5; D ambiguous. Trimming removed 3 bases from V and 2 bases from J, with 11 bases in between. This CDR3 contains 15 residues. CDR1 is MDHEN and CDR2 is SYDVKM in the germline V gene. CDR3 nucleotide sequence: TGTGCCAGCAGTTTTCGGGGAGTGGGCAATCAGCCCCAGCATTTT. Its translation: CASSFRGVGNQPQHF.

In this sample, this clonotype turned up many times. The V call is TRBV3-1, the J call TRBJ1-2; no firm D call. Looked up from germline, CDR1 is LGHDT and CDR2 is YNNKEL (reference sequence). V was pared by 7 bases and J by 7 bases, with 25 bases between. This CDR3 has 16 amino acids. The CDR3 DNA sequence: TGTGCCAGCACTAAAGGCTCCTCCCTTTGGGGTGTTGGCTACACCTTC. It translates to CASTKGSSLWGVGYTF.

This clonotype was seen at least ten times. The chain couples TRBV5-8 to TRBJ2-1; 7 bases match TRBD2. This CDR3 is 17 amino acids long. V shed 4 bases, J shed 6 bases, and the junction held 16 bases outside the gene matches. The germline gives CDR1 SGHTS, CDR2 YDEGEE. The CDR3 spells CASSPPWRESVSNEQFF. The CDR3, as DNA: TGTGCCAGCAGCCCCCCGTGGCGGGAGTCTGTGAGCAATGAGCAGTTCTTC. The variable domain in full, with the rest retrieved from reference TRBV5-8 and TRBJ2-1, is EAGVTQSPTHLIKTRGQQATLRCSPISGHTSVYWYQQALGLGLQFLLWYDEGEERNRGNFPPRFSGRQFPNYSSELNVNALELEDSALYLCASSPPWRESVSNEQFFGPGTRLTVL.

This clonotype was seen ten or more times. This sequence joins TRBV15 and TRBJ2-1; 8 nucleotides line up with TRBD1. This CDR3 comprises 15 residues. V was pared by 0 bases and J by 6 bases, with 4 bases of the junction left unmatched. Germline lookup yields CDR1 LNHNV and CDR2 YYDKDF (reference sequence). The DNA of the CDR3 is TGTGCCACCAGCAGAGATGGGACAGGTTTCAATGAGCAGTTCTTC. Amino acid sequence: CATSRDGTGFNEQFF.

CDR3 sequence (DNA): TGTGCCAGCTCACCTACCACGGATTCACCCCTCCACTTT. Protein: CASSPTTDSPLHF. The rearrangement uses TRBV18 and TRBJ1-6; D ambiguous. The CDR3 spans 13 residues. Trimming shortened V by 3 bases and J by 8 bases, and 8 bases separated the two germline ends. Germline V gene sequence: CDR1 KGHSH, CDR2 LQKENI.

This clonotype was recorded a few times. The junction and the germline gene differ at one end; a read error may be behind it. V gene TRBV6-1 combines with J gene TRBJ2-1; a possible D gene is TRBD2 (5 bases). CDR1 and CDR2 from the germline V gene are MNHNS and SASEGT. The CDR3 covers 12 residues. The DNA for the CDR3 is TGCGCCAGCAGCGGACCCCCCAATGAGCAGTTCTTC. Encoded protein: CASSGPPNEQFF.

Concerning this clonotype itself: A much larger clone sits a single nucleotide away, making a read error possible. The chain recombines TRBV6-5 with TRBJ1-1; 7 bases match TRBD1. The germline gives CDR1 MNHEY, CDR2 SVGAGI. The CDR3 sequence is 13 residues long. Here the CDR3 reads CVSSWDSLSKAFF. The CDR3 DNA sequence: TGTGTCAGCAGTTGGGACAGCCTTAGTAAAGCTTTCTTT.

In the case of this clonotype: A single base separates this from a much larger clone, so it may be a read error. J is TRBJ1-2 and V is TRBV30, with D unclear. The V gene's germline CDR1 is GTSNPN and CDR2 SVGIG (reference sequence). The CDR3 loop spans 13 amino acids. V was pared by 5 bases and J by 0 bases, with 10 bases between. The CDR3 here is CAWGARANYGYTF. The CDR3 nucleotides are TGTGCCTGGGGTGCGAGAGCTAACTATGGCTACACCTTC.

This clonotype was found many times. The chain couples TRBV3-1 to TRBJ2-5, with TRBD2 matching 8 bases. The CDR3 covers 17 residues. With V trimmed by 5 bases and J by 1 base, 12 bases remained unmatched. The V gene's germline CDR1 is LGHDT and CDR2 YNNKEL (reference sequence). The CDR3 is CASSDSGQLAVQETQYF. The CDR3 DNA follows: TGTGCCAGCAGCGATAGCGGTCAACTAGCGGTCCAAGAGACCCAGTACTTC.

V is TRBV7-6 and J is TRBJ2-1, with 8 bases identical to TRBD2. Germline CDR1 is SGHVS and CDR2 is FNYEAQ. The CDR3 is made up of 17 amino acids. V was pared by 6 bases and J by 0 bases, with 10 bases of the junction left unmatched. DNA of the CDR3: TGTGCCAGCAGTTCGGGAGCGGGAGAAAGCTCCTACAATGAGCAGTTCTTC. It translates to CASSSGAGESSYNEQFF.

With regard to this clonotype: This may be a read error, as it is one base from a much larger clone. The rearrangement links TRBV6-2 or TRBV6-3 to TRBJ2-7; the D is unclear. The CDR3 contains 13 residues. Trimming took off 5 bases at V and 4 bases at J, with 12 bases between the two ends. From germline, CDR1 is MNHEY and CDR2 SVGEGT. The CDR3 here is CASSRALRYEQYF. The CDR3 nucleotides read TGTGCCAGCAGTAGAGCTCTGAGATACGAGCAGTACTTC.

This clonotype was counted at least ten times. The chain links TRBV6-1 to TRBJ2-7; 8 nucleotides agree with TRBD2. Germline CDR1 MNHNS, CDR2 SASEGT. The CDR3 loop spans 13 amino acids. V lost 7 bases, J lost 4 bases, and 6 bases stayed unmatched. The CDR3 DNA reads as TGTGCCAGCAAGGTAATAGCGGGATACGAGCAGTACTTC. It yields the protein CASKVIAGYEQYF.

This clonotype was observed a handful of times. The V gene is TRBV7-9, the J gene TRBJ2-6; 7 nucleotides match TRBD1. After removal of 6 bases from V and 0 bases from J, the junction contained 11 bases not matched to a gene. CDR1 is SEHNR and CDR2 is FQNEAQ in the germline V gene (reference sequence). The CDR3 loop spans 18 amino acids. The CDR3 protein is CASSDKGTASSGANVLTF. CDR3 in DNA: TGTGCCAGCAGTGATAAGGGGACAGCGAGCTCTGGGGCCAACGTCCTGACTTTC.

This chain links TRBV7-9 with TRBJ2-2; 12 bases match TRBD2. The CDR3 loop spans 16 amino acids. Germline trimming cut 7 bases from V and 0 bases from J; bases unmatched to any gene: 3. Per germline, CDR1 SEHNR and CDR2 FQNEAQ (reference sequence). The CDR3 coding sequence is TGTGCCAGCACCGCTAGCGGGAGGGCGAACACCGGGGAGCTGTTTTTT. Translating gives CASTASGRANTGELFF. The variable domain in full, with the rest retrieved from reference TRBV7-9 and TRBJ2-2, is DTGVSQNPRHKITKRGQNVTFRCDPISEHNRLYWYRQTLGQGPEFLTYFQNEAQLEKSRLLSDRFSAERPKGSFSTLEIQRTEQGDSAMYLCASTASGRANTGELFFGEGSRLTVL.